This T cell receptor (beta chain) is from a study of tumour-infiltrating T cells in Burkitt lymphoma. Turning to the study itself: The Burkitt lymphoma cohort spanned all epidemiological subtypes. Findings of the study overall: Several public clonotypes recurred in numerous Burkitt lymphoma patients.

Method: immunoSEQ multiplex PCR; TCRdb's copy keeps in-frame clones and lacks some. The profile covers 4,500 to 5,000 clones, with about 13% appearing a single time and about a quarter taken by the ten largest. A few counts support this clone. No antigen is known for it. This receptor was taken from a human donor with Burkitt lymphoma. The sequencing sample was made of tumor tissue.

This CDR3 is CASSWTSSGELFF. The CDR3 DNA reads TGTGCCAGCAGTTGGACTAGCAGCGGGGAGCTGTTTTTT. V gene TRBV6-4 combines with J gene TRBJ2-2, with TRBD2 matching 8 bases. The germline V gene has CDR1 MRHNA and CDR2 SNTAGT. This CDR3 has 13 residues. Trimming took 5 bases from V and 7 from J; bases not matched to a gene: 3.